The sequence of this TCR beta chain was determined in a study of control samples from healthy donors and cancer patients. Trimming pared 0 bases from V and 2 bases from J, leaving 10 bases between. This CDR3 spans 15 amino acids. CDR1 SGHNT and CDR2 YYREEE come from the germline V gene (reference sequence). This clone occurred once. Sequencing was performed with immunoSEQ multiplex PCR; in TCRdb, only in-frame clones are kept and a portion is missing. Found here are 99,000 or so clones, about four fifths of them singletons; the top ten hold roughly 2%. The sequence was collected from a man in his fifties or sixties in good health. The sequencing sample was made of blood. The rearrangement links TRBV5-4 to TRBJ2-3, with D tentatively TRBD2 (6 bases). Here the CDR3 reads CASSLDGRDTDTQYF. The DNA for the CDR3 is TGTGCCAGCAGCTTGGACGGGCGGGACACAGATACGCAGTATTTT.